The T cell receptor (beta chain) described here comes from a study of T cell responses to AZD1222 COVID-19 vaccine. Using immunoSEQ multiplex PCR, the repertoire was profiled, and TCRdb retains in-frame clones only, with some absent. In the table there are under 70,000 clones, roughly three quarters of which are singletons. This clone was seen a few times. CDR1 and CDR2 (germline): SGHTA, FQGNSA. The J segment lost 0 bases and the V segment lost 5 bases, leaving 4 bases of the junction unmatched. The CDR3 contains 15 residues. This specimen consisted of peripheral blood, obtained on day 0 of AZD1222 vaccination. The origin of this receptor is an adult in good health. The rearrangement uses TRBV7-2 and TRBJ2-1; 7 bases map to TRBD2. This CDR3 is CASSPRTSSYNEQFF. The CDR3 DNA reads TGTGCCAGCAGCCCGAGGACTAGCTCCTACAATGAGCAGTTCTTC.